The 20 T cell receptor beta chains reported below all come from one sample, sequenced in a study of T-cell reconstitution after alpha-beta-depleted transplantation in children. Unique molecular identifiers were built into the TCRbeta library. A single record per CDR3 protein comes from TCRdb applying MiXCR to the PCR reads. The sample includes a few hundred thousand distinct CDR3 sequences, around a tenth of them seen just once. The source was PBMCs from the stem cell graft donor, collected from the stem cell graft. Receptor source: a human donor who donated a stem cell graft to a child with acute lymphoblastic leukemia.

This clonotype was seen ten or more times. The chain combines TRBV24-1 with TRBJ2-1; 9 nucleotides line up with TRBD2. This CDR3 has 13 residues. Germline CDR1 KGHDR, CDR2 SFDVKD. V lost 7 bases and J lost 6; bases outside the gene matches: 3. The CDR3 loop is CATRTSGGNEQFF. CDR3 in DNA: TGTGCCACCAGGACTAGCGGCGGCAATGAGCAGTTCTTC.

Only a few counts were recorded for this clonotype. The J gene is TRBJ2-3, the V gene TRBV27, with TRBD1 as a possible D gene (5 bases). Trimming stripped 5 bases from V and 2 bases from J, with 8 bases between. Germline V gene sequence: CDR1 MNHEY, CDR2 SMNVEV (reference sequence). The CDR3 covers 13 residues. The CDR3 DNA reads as TGTGCCAGCAGTGTCAGGGACACAGATACGCAGTATTTT. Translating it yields CASSVRDTDTQYF.

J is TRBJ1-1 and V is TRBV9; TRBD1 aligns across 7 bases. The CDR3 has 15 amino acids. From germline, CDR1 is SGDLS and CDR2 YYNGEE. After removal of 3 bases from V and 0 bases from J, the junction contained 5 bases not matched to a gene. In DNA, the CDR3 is TGTGCCAGCAGCGCCTCCGGGACAGTGAACACTGAAGCTTTCTTT. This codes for CASSASGTVNTEAFF.

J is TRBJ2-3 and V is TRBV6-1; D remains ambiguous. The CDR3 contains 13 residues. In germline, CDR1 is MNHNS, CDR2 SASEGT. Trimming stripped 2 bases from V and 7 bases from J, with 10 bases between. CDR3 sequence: CASSERQSNTQYF. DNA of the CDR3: TGTGCCAGCAGTGAACGCCAGTCCAATACGCAGTATTTT.

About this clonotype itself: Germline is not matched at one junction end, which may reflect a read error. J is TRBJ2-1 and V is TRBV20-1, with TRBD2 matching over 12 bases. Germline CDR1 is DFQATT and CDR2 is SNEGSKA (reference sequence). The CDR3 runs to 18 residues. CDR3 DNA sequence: TGCTGTGCTAGAGGGGACGTGCCTAGCGGGAGGGCCGCATATGAGCAGTTCTTC. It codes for CCARGDVPSGRAAYEQFF.

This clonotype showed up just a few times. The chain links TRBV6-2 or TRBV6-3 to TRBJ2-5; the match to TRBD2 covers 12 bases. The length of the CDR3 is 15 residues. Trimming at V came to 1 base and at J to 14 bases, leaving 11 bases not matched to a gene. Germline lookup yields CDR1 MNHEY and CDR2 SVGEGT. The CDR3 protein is CASSYLGTSGPMRYF. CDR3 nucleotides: TGTGCCAGCAGTTACTTGGGGACTAGCGGGCCGATGCGATACTTC.

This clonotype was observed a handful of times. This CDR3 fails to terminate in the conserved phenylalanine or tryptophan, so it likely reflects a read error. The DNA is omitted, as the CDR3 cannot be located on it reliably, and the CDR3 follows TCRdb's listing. This CDR3 is CASSLGTSEPYLL. This chain uses TRBV6-6 with TRBJ2-7; TRBD2, the table's D call, lacks a check against the DNA. Counting both end residues, the CDR3 totals 13 amino acids. Germline CDR1 and CDR2: MNHNY and SVGAGI (reference sequence).

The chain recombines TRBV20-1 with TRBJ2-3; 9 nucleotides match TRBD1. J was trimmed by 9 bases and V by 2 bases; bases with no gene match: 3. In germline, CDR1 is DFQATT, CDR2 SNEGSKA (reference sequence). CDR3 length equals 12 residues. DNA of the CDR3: TGCAGTGCTAGACCTGGGACAGGGACGCAGTATTTT. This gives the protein CSARPGTGTQYF.

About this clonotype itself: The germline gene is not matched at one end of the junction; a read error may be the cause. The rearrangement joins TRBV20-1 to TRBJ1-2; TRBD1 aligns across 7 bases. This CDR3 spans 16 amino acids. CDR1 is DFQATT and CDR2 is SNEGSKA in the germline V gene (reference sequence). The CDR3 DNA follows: TGCTGTGCTAGAGTTAACAGGGGTGAGTCTACGAGAGGCTACACCTTC. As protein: CCARVNRGESTRGYTF.

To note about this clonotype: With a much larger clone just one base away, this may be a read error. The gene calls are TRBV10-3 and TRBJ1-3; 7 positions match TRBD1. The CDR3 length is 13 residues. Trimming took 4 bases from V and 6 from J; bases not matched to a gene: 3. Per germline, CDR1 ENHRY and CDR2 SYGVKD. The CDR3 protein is CAISAGQENTIYF. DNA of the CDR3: TGTGCCATCAGTGCCGGACAGGAAAACACCATATATTTT.

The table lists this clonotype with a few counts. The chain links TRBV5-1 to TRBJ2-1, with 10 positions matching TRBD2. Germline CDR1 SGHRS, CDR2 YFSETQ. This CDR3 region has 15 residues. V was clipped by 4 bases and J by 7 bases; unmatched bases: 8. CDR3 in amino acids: CASSPGTSVMNEQFF. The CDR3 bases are TGCGCCAGCAGCCCGGGGACTAGCGTAATGAATGAGCAGTTCTTC.

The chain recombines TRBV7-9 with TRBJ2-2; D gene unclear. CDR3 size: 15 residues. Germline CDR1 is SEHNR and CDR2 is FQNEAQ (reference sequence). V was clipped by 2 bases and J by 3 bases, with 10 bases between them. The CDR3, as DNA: TGTGCCAGCAGCTTAAATCATCGGGACACCGGGGAGCTGTTTTTT. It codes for CASSLNHRDTGELFF.

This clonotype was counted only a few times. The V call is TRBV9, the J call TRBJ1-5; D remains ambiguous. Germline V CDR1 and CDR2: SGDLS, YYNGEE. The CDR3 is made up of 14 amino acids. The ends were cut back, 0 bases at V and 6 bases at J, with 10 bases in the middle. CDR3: CASSVEAATQPQHF. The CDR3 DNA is TGTGCCAGCAGCGTAGAGGCCGCAACTCAGCCCCAGCATTTT.

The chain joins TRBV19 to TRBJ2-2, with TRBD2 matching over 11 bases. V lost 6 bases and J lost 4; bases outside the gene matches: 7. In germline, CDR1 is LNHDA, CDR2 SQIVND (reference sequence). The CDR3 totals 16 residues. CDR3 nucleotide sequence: TGTGCCAGTAGACTAGCGGGAGCCCCGAGCACCGGGGAGCTGTTTTTT. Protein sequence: CASRLAGAPSTGELFF.

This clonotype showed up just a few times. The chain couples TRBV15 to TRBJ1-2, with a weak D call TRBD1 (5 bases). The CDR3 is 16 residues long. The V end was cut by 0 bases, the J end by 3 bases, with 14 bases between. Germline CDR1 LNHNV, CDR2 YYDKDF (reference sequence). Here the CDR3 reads CATSRDFQGRDYGYTF. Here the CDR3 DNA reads TGTGCCACCAGCAGAGATTTCCAAGGCAGGGACTATGGCTACACCTTC.

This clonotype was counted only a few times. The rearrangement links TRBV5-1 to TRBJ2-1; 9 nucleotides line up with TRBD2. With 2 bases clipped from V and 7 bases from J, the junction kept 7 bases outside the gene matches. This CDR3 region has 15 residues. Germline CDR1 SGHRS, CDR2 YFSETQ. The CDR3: CASSLVAGGRNEQFF. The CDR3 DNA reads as TGCGCCAGCAGCTTAGTGGCGGGAGGGCGTAATGAGCAGTTCTTC.

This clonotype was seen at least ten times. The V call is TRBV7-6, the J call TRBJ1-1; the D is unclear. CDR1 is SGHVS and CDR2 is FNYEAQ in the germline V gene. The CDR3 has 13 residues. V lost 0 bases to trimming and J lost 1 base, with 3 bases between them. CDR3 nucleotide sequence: TGTGCCAGCAGCTTAGCCCAGAACACTGAAGCTTTCTTT. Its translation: CASSLAQNTEAFF. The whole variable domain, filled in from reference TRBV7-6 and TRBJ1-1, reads GAGVSQSPRYKVTKRGQDVALRCDPISGHVSLYWYRQALGQGPEFLTYFNYEAQQDKSGLPNDRFSAERPEGSISTLTIQRTEQRDSAMYRCASSLAQNTEAFFGQGTRLTVV.

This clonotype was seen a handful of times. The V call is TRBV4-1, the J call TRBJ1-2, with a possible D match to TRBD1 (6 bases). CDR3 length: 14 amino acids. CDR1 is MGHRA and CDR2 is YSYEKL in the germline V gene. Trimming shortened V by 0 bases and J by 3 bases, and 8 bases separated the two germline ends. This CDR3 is CASSQEGTHYGYTF. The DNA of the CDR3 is TGCGCCAGCAGCCAAGAAGGGACACACTATGGCTACACCTTC.

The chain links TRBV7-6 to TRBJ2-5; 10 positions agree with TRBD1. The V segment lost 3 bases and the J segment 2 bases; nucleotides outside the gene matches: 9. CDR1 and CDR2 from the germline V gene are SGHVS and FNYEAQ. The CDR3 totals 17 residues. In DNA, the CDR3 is TGTGCCAGCAGCTTGGCCCTCGGGACAGGGGCACAAGAGACCCAGTACTTC. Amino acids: CASSLALGTGAQETQYF.

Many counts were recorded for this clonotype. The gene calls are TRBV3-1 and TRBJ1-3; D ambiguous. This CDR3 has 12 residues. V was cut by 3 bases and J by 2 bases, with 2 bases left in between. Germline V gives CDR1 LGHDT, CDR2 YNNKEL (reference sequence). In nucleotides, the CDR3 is TGTGCCAGCAGCCAGGCTGGAAACACCATATATTTT. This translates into CASSQAGNTIYF.